Following are 21 T cell receptor beta chains from one sample sequenced in a study of Graves' ophthalmopathy and Graves' hyperthyroidism. Amplified material comprised TCR beta CDR3 regions derived from RNA transcripts. RT-PCR with HTBI primers came first, then second-round multiplex PCR. TCRdb independently ran MiXCR on the multiplex PCR reads; one entry per CDR3 protein. The sample records roughly 400,000 distinct CDR3 sequences, approximately 15% being singletons. Sequenced: peripheral blood. These receptors were collected from a woman between 18 and 29 years old with stable Graves' hyperthyroidism.

The CDR3 sequence is CASSPDRFGYGYTF. CDR3 coding DNA: TGTGCCAGCAGTCCCGACAGGTTTGGCTATGGCTACACCTTC. This chain uses TRBV12-3 or TRBV12-4 with TRBJ1-2; tentative D call: TRBD1 (6 bases). This CDR3 region has 14 residues. Trimming removed 5 bases from V and 4 bases from J, with 14 bases in between.

This chain uses TRBV2 with TRBJ2-5; D remains unclear. Trimming cost V 8 bases and J 2 bases, with 9 bases left between them. Germline V CDR1 and CDR2: SNHLY, FYNNEI. The CDR3 is 12 amino acids. CDR3 DNA: TGTGCCAGCGAAATGGGGCAAGAGACCCAGTACTTC. It translates to CASEMGQETQYF.

This clonotype was counted at least ten times. V is TRBV7-2 and J is TRBJ1-2; no firm D call. V lost 2 bases to trimming and J lost 6 bases, with 7 bases between them. The V gene's germline CDR1 is SGHTA and CDR2 FQGNSA. The CDR3 totals 12 residues. The CDR3 is CASSLRSHGYTF. The CDR3 region has the DNA TGTGCCAGCAGCTTAAGGAGTCATGGCTACACCTTC.

This clonotype was recorded at least ten times. The chain couples TRBV6-1 to TRBJ1-5; possible D gene TRBD1, 5 bases. The CDR3 consists of 14 residues. V was trimmed by 2 bases and J by 4 bases, leaving 9 bases between them. Per germline, CDR1 MNHNS and CDR2 SASEGT. The CDR3 nucleotides are TGTGCCAGCAGTGAAACAGGCCGAAATCAGCCCCAGCATTTT. This sequence encodes CASSETGRNQPQHF.

This clonotype was counted at least ten times. The chain couples TRBV19 to TRBJ1-2; 9 nucleotides match TRBD1. This CDR3 spans 15 amino acids. Germline V gives CDR1 LNHDA, CDR2 SQIVND (reference sequence). Unmatched junction bases numbered 5, after V lost 5 bases and J lost 1 base. The CDR3 coding sequence is TGTGCCAGTAGTCCGGGGACAGGGTATAACTATGGCTACACCTTC. Translation: CASSPGTGYNYGYTF.

As to this clonotype: A clone one base away is much larger, so this may be a read error. The chain links TRBV6-1 to TRBJ1-1, with 7 positions matching TRBD1. The CDR3 is made up of 13 amino acids. CDR1 and CDR2 (germline): MNHNS, SASEGT. With V trimmed by 6 bases and J by 3 bases, 4 bases remained unmatched. CDR3 sequence: CASRQQGYTEAFF. The CDR3 DNA sequence: TGTGCCAGCAGACAACAGGGGTACACTGAAGCTTTCTTT.

This clonotype was seen at least ten times. The chain uses TRBV7-2 and TRBJ1-6; possible D gene TRBD1, 5 bases. V was shortened by 6 bases and J by 0 bases, with 18 bases between the two germline ends. This CDR3 has 18 amino acids. Germline CDR1 and CDR2: SGHTA and FQGNSA. DNA for the CDR3: TGTGCCAGCAGTCCCAGGGTCGGAAGGAGCTCCTATAATTCACCCCTCCACTTT. Its protein is CASSPRVGRSSYNSPLHF.

This clonotype showed up many times. The rearrangement uses TRBV24-1 and TRBJ2-6; TRBD1 is a possible D gene (5 bases). This CDR3 is built from 16 residues. Germline V gives CDR1 KGHDR, CDR2 SFDVKD. Trimming stripped 4 bases from V and 0 bases from J, with 9 bases between. CDR3 sequence: CATSDTTASGANVLTF. DNA for the CDR3: TGTGCCACCAGTGACACGACAGCCTCTGGGGCCAACGTCCTGACTTTC.

This clonotype came up many times. The CDR3 coding sequence is TGTGCCAGCAGCGCGGACAGGGACGGTGATTCACCCCTCCACTTT. This translates into CASSADRDGDSPLHF. The J gene is TRBJ1-6, the V gene TRBV9; 8 positions match TRBD1. The CDR3 loop spans 15 amino acids. Germline CDR1 SGDLS, CDR2 YYNGEE. Trimming took 3 bases from V and 8 from J; bases not matched to a gene: 7. Full variable domain (rest looked up from reference TRBV9 and TRBJ1-6): DSGVTQTPKHLITATGQRVTLRCSPRSGDLSVYWYQQSLDQGLQFLIQYYNGEERAKGNILERFSAQQFPDLHSELNLSSLELGDSALYFCASSADRDGDSPLHFGNGTRLTVT.

This clonotype has just a few counts. The chain has TRBV18 and TRBJ2-7, with TRBD1 as a possible D gene (6 bases). V was pared by 6 bases and J by 0 bases, with 18 bases between. CDR1 is KGHSH, CDR2 LQKENI, per germline. The CDR3 contains 16 residues. The DNA for the CDR3 is TGTGCCAGCTCCCGGGGAACAGGGCATAGCTCCTACGAGCAGTACTTC. Translating it yields CASSRGTGHSSYEQYF.

This clonotype was observed at least ten times. The rearrangement uses TRBV10-3 and TRBJ1-5; the match to TRBD1 covers 8 bases. This CDR3 region has 13 residues. CDR1 is ENHRY and CDR2 is SYGVKD in the germline V gene. The junction had 4 bases not matched to a gene; V was cut back by 6 bases and J by 6 bases. The DNA for the CDR3 is TGTGCCATCAGGACAGGGGTAAGTCAGCCCCAGCATTTT. It translates to CAIRTGVSQPQHF.

The chain employs TRBV28 and TRBJ1-1, with D hard to call. This CDR3 contains 11 residues. Germline V gene sequence: CDR1 MDHEN, CDR2 SYDVKM. V was shortened by 5 bases and J by 11 bases, with 12 bases between the two germline ends. The CDR3 here is CASSTILGAFF. CDR3 bases: TGTGCCAGCAGTACAATTCTAGGCGCTTTCTTT. Using reference TRBV28 and TRBJ1-1 for the parts outside the CDR3, the full variable domain is DVKVTQSSRYLVKRTGEKVFLECVQDMDHENMFWYRQDPGLGLRLIYFSYDVKMKEKGDIPEGYSVSREKKERFSLILESASTNQTSMYLCASSTILGAFFGQGTRLTVV.

The gene calls are TRBV6-2 or TRBV6-3 and TRBJ2-7; D is tentatively TRBD1 or TRBD2 (5 bases each). The germline CDR1 and CDR2 sequences are MNHEY and SVGEGT. The CDR3 has 16 residues. The V end was cut by 2 bases, the J end by 0 bases, with 14 bases between. CDR3 in DNA: TGTGCCAGCAGTTACGGTGAGGGGACCCTCTCCTACGAGCAGTACTTC. Amino acids: CASSYGEGTLSYEQYF.

This clonotype was detected ten times or more. The V and J genes are TRBV25-1 and TRBJ1-1, with D maybe TRBD1 (6 bases). V dropped 10 bases and J dropped 12 bases, with 15 bases sitting between them. The germline V gene encodes CDR1 MGHDK and CDR2 SYGVNS. The CDR3 extends over 10 amino acids. CDR3 in amino acids: CATRGGGTFF. The CDR3, as DNA: TGTGCCACCCGGGGGGGCGGGACTTTCTTT.

This clonotype appeared many times. The chain combines TRBV28 with TRBJ2-7, with TRBD1 as a possible D gene (6 bases). V shed 7 bases and J shed 2 bases, with 12 bases lying between them. The CDR3 contains 13 residues. The V gene's germline CDR1 is MDHEN and CDR2 SYDVKM. The CDR3 protein is CASTLTGPYEQYF. In DNA, the CDR3 is TGTGCCAGCACCCTCACAGGGCCCTACGAGCAGTACTTC. Full variable domain (outside the CDR3, taken from reference TRBV28 and TRBJ2-7): DVKVTQSSRYLVKRTGEKVFLECVQDMDHENMFWYRQDPGLGLRLIYFSYDVKMKEKGDIPEGYSVSREKKERFSLILESASTNQTSMYLCASTLTGPYEQYFGPGTRLTVT.

This clonotype showed up many times. The V and J genes are TRBV12-3 or TRBV12-4 and TRBJ1-6, with unresolved D. V was pared by 3 bases and J by 4 bases, with 7 bases between. The CDR3 is 14 residues long. The CDR3 loop is CASSFNSYNSPLHF. For the CDR3, the DNA is TGTGCCAGCAGTTTTAACAGTTATAATTCACCCCTCCACTTT.

This clonotype was seen at least ten times. J is TRBJ1-5 and V is TRBV28; possible D gene TRBD1, 5 bases. The CDR3 length is 13 residues. V was pared by 7 bases and J by 7 bases, with 14 bases between. CDR1 is MDHEN and CDR2 is SYDVKM in the germline V gene. CDR3 sequence reads: CASKFQGTQPQHF. CDR3 coding DNA: TGTGCCAGCAAATTCCAGGGAACCCAGCCCCAGCATTTT.

This clonotype was detected ten times or more. J is TRBJ1-2 and V is TRBV11-2, with TRBD1 matching 8 bases. The V and J ends lost 3 bases and 4 bases, in that order; junction bases with no gene match: 10. Germline lookup yields CDR1 SGHAT and CDR2 FQNNGV. CDR3 length: 16 residues. In DNA form, the CDR3 reads TGTGCCAGCAGCTTTTGGGGCAGGGGGCTTGGCTATGGCTACACCTTC. Its translation: CASSFWGRGLGYGYTF. The whole variable domain, remainder taken from reference TRBV11-2 and TRBJ1-2, is EAGVAQSPRYKIIEKRQSVAFWCNPISGHATLYWYQQILGQGPKLLIQFQNNGVVDDSQLPKDRFSAERLKGVDSTLKIQPAKLEDSAVYLCASSFWGRGLGYGYTFGSGTRLTVV.

This clonotype was seen at least ten times. This chain joins TRBV18 and TRBJ1-1; D possibly corresponds to TRBD1 (6 bases). V was pared by 6 bases and J by 5 bases, with 16 bases between. Germline-derived CDR1 and CDR2 are KGHSH and LQKENI. This CDR3 has 14 residues. CDR3 region: CASSANNRDTEAFF. The CDR3 DNA reads as TGTGCCAGCTCCGCCAACAACAGGGATACTGAAGCTTTCTTT.

This clonotype was detected many times. The chain couples TRBV19 to TRBJ1-1; TRBD1 agrees at 7 bases. Trimming took 5 bases from V and 7 from J; bases not matched to a gene: 10. CDR3 length: 14 residues. The germline gives CDR1 LNHDA, CDR2 SQIVND (reference sequence). In nucleotides, the CDR3 is TGTGCCAGTAGTGCCGAGGGGGCGACTTATGAAGCTTTCTTT. It is translated as CASSAEGATYEAFF.

The rearrangement links TRBV2 to TRBJ2-7; 9 nucleotides agree with TRBD1. There are 15 residues in the CDR3. V was pared by 3 bases and J by 2 bases, with 5 bases of the junction left unmatched. Germline V lookup: CDR1 SNHLY, CDR2 FYNNEI. Here the CDR3 DNA reads TGTGCCAGCAGTGAGGGACAGGGAGGCACCTACGAGCAGTACTTC. Its translation is CASSEGQGGTYEQYF.